These 26 T cell receptor beta chains came from one sample sequenced in a study of pediatric ulcerative colitis. Rectal tissue came from one to two pinch biopsies taken at colonoscopy. Method: immunoSEQ multiplex PCR; TCRdb's copy keeps in-frame clones and lacks some. Of 30,000 to 40,000 clones in the sample, 80% to 85% were seen once. Sequenced: gut tissue. The origin of the receptors is a boy younger than 18 with mild ulcerative colitis.

This chain uses TRBV18 with TRBJ1-2; TRBD1 is a possible D gene (6 bases). Trimming stripped 3 bases from V and 2 bases from J, with 10 bases between. This CDR3 is built from 14 residues. The germline CDR1 and CDR2 sequences are KGHSH and LQKENI. In nucleotides, the CDR3 is TGTGCCAGCTCACCGACAGGTGGGAACTATGGCTACACCTTC. Its translation: CASSPTGGNYGYTF.

This clone appeared once. The genes are TRBV4-1 and TRBJ2-1; D unresolved. This CDR3 has 12 residues. The V gene's germline CDR1 is MGHRA and CDR2 YSYEKL. V lost 2 bases and J 7 bases, leaving 6 bases between the germline ends. The CDR3 DNA reads TGCGCCAGCAGCCAATATTGGAATGAGCAGTTCTTC. Translated, it gives CASSQYWNEQFF.

V is TRBV13 and J is TRBJ1-5; the match to TRBD1 covers 7 bases. Germline lookup yields CDR1 PRHDT and CDR2 FYEKMQ (reference sequence). There are 20 residues in the CDR3. Trimming took 4 bases from V and 0 from J; bases not matched to a gene: 18. In DNA form, the CDR3 reads TGTGCCAGCAGCTCTTCTTCATCCGGACAGGACCACCGTAGCAATCAGCCCCAGCATTTT. Translated, it gives CASSSSSSGQDHRSNQPQHF.

The gene calls are TRBV7-6 and TRBJ2-1, with 10 bases fitting TRBD1. Germline V gene sequence: CDR1 SGHVS, CDR2 FNYEAQ. The CDR3 loop spans 16 amino acids. J gave up 6 bases and V 0 bases, and 5 bases lay outside the gene matches. The chain's CDR3 is CASSLARQGAGNEQFF. CDR3 sequence (DNA): TGTGCCAGCAGCTTAGCCCGACAGGGGGCAGGCAATGAGCAGTTCTTC.

The genes are TRBV4-1 and TRBJ2-1, with 10 positions matching TRBD1. The CDR3 contains 17 residues. Germline V lookup: CDR1 MGHRA, CDR2 YSYEKL. Germline trimming cut 0 bases from V and 5 bases from J; bases unmatched to any gene: 7. The CDR3 nucleotides read TGCGCCAGCAGCCAAGAAGGTATGGGACAGGGGAACAATGAGCAGTTCTTC. Its protein product is CASSQEGMGQGNNEQFF.

The rearrangement links TRBV7-9 to TRBJ2-5; D might be TRBD2 (6 bases). CDR3 length: 13 amino acids. CDR1 SEHNR and CDR2 FQNEAQ come from the germline V gene (reference sequence). The V end lost 5 bases, the J end lost 4 bases, and 11 bases lay between the germline ends. The CDR3 loop is CASSIGLTETQYF. The CDR3 region has the DNA TGTGCCAGCAGCATCGGACTAACAGAGACCCAGTACTTC.

The V and J genes are TRBV5-8 and TRBJ1-3, with D uncertain. The CDR3 sequence is 13 residues long. The ends were cut back, 2 bases at V and 3 bases at J, with 6 bases in the middle. From germline, CDR1 is SGHTS and CDR2 YDEGEE. CDR3 coding DNA: TGTGCCAGCAGCTTACCTCATGGAAACACCATATATTTT. Amino acids: CASSLPHGNTIYF. Using reference TRBV5-8 and TRBJ1-3 for the parts outside the CDR3, the full variable domain is EAGVTQSPTHLIKTRGQQATLRCSPISGHTSVYWYQQALGLGLQFLLWYDEGEERNRGNFPPRFSGRQFPNYSSELNVNALELEDSALYLCASSLPHGNTIYFGEGSWLTVV.

This sequence joins TRBV7-9 and TRBJ2-5; weak D call: TRBD1 (6 bases). The CDR3 spans 14 residues. V dropped 1 base and J dropped 5 bases, with 11 bases sitting between them. Looked up from germline, CDR1 is SEHNR and CDR2 is FQNEAQ (reference sequence). In DNA, the CDR3 is TGTGCCAGCAGCTTAGTGGGGGCCGGGGAGACCCAGTACTTC. Protein product: CASSLVGAGETQYF. The variable domain in full, with the rest retrieved from reference TRBV7-9 and TRBJ2-5, is DTGVSQNPRHKITKRGQNVTFRCDPISEHNRLYWYRQTLGQGPEFLTYFQNEAQLEKSRLLSDRFSAERPKGSFSTLEIQRTEQGDSAMYLCASSLVGAGETQYFGPGTRLLVL.

The rearrangement links TRBV11-3 to TRBJ1-1; no clear D. V gave up 7 bases and J gave up 4 bases, with 13 bases separating them. The CDR3 extends over 13 amino acids. Germline lookup yields CDR1 SGHNT and CDR2 YENEEA. The CDR3 DNA is TGTGCCAGCACGGTTGGGGTGACCACTGAAGCTTTCTTT. Amino acid sequence: CASTVGVTTEAFF.

The V and J genes are TRBV5-1 and TRBJ2-2; no clear D gene. The CDR3 covers 14 residues. The ends were cut back, 0 bases at V and 2 bases at J, with 5 bases in the middle. Germline lookup yields CDR1 SGHRS and CDR2 YFSETQ. CDR3 DNA sequence: TGCGCCAGCAGCTTGGTACTCAACACCGGGGAGCTGTTTTTT. Protein: CASSLVLNTGELFF.

This clone has only one observation. The gene calls are TRBV27 and TRBJ1-1, with D unclear. Per the germline V gene, CDR1 is MNHEY and CDR2 is SMNVEV (reference sequence). The CDR3 totals 13 residues. The germline V and J ends were trimmed by 5 bases and 4 bases, with 11 bases remaining between them. Written as DNA, the CDR3 is TGTGCCAGCAGTCCCCGGTCGGGCACTGAAGCTTTCTTT. It is translated as CASSPRSGTEAFF.

This clone was seen only once. The J gene is TRBJ2-3, the V gene TRBV2; 8 nucleotides match TRBD2. J gave up 5 bases and V 3 bases, and 7 bases lay outside the gene matches. CDR3 size: 15 residues. CDR1 SNHLY and CDR2 FYNNEI come from the germline V gene. This CDR3 reads CASSEPAGGEDTQYF. The CDR3 DNA follows: TGTGCCAGCAGTGAGCCCGCGGGGGGCGAAGATACGCAGTATTTT.

The rearrangement links TRBV27 to TRBJ2-5, with 7 bases fitting TRBD1. J gave up 2 bases and V 2 bases, and 8 bases lay outside the gene matches. The CDR3 has 16 residues. The germline CDR1 and CDR2 sequences are MNHEY and SMNVEV (reference sequence). In nucleotides, the CDR3 is TGTGCCAGCAGTTTACTAGGGGGCTATGGGCAAGAGACCCAGTACTTC. Amino acids: CASSLLGGYGQETQYF.

This chain uses TRBV6-6 with TRBJ1-1; D might be TRBD1 (6 bases). The CDR3 runs to 13 residues. V dropped 8 bases and J dropped 6 bases, with 16 bases sitting between them. Per germline, CDR1 MNHNY and CDR2 SVGAGI (reference sequence). The CDR3 DNA follows: TGTGCCAGCTCTTTGGGGGGGCGGGCTGAAGCTTTCTTT. Translation: CASSLGGRAEAFF.

The chain is built from TRBV6-6 and TRBJ1-2, with D possibly matching TRBD1 (5 bases). The CDR3 contains 12 residues. Trimming took off 1 base at V and 7 bases at J, with 7 bases between the two ends. Looked up from germline, CDR1 is MNHNY and CDR2 is SVGAGI (reference sequence). The CDR3 is CASSYWGGGYTF. The CDR3 DNA sequence: TGTGCCAGCAGTTACTGGGGGGGTGGCTACACCTTC.

This chain joins TRBV2 and TRBJ1-2; unclear D gene. The germline gives CDR1 SNHLY, CDR2 FYNNEI. V was cut by 9 bases and J by 0 bases, with 11 bases left in between. The CDR3 covers 13 residues. The CDR3 region is CARTRGPNYGYTF. The DNA for the CDR3 is TGTGCCAGGACGCGTGGACCTAACTATGGCTACACCTTC.

The rearrangement links TRBV18 to TRBJ1-3; possible D gene TRBD1, 6 bases. This CDR3 is 18 amino acids long. The V and J ends lost 2 bases and 2 bases respectively, with 19 bases between them. Germline V gene sequence: CDR1 KGHSH, CDR2 LQKENI. CDR3 coding DNA: TGTGCCAGCTCACCATTGAAGGACGGGGGGCCCACTGGAAACACCATATATTTT. This encodes CASSPLKDGGPTGNTIYF.

The chain employs TRBV5-5 and TRBJ1-4, with 10 bases aligning to TRBD1. The germline gives CDR1 SGHKS, CDR2 YYEKEE (reference sequence). The CDR3 has 17 amino acids. With V trimmed by 3 bases and J by 6 bases, 11 bases remained unmatched. This CDR3 reads CASSYIALTGGHEKLFF. In DNA form, the CDR3 reads TGTGCCAGCAGCTACATCGCATTGACAGGGGGCCATGAAAAACTGTTTTTT.

This chain uses TRBV7-8 with TRBJ2-3; 8 bases fit TRBD2. Germline V gene data show CDR1 as SGHVS and CDR2 as FQNEAQ. With V trimmed by 5 bases and J by 2 bases, 9 bases remained unmatched. The CDR3 is 16 residues long. The CDR3 loop is CASSQSGGIFTDTQYF. The CDR3 nucleotides read TGTGCCAGCAGCCAGAGCGGGGGAATCTTCACAGATACGCAGTATTTT.

CDR3 in amino acids: CASSDHRSYEQYF. The CDR3 DNA sequence: TGTGCCAGCAGTGACCACCGCTCCTACGAGCAGTACTTC. The gene calls are TRBV2 and TRBJ2-7, with D unclear. Trimming stripped 3 bases from V and 0 bases from J, with 6 bases between. The CDR3 runs to 13 residues. Germline CDR1 and CDR2: SNHLY and FYNNEI.

This chain links TRBV4-1 with TRBJ1-2; 8 bases match TRBD1. J was trimmed by 8 bases and V by 2 bases; bases with no gene match: 10. The CDR3 is made up of 15 amino acids. Looked up from germline, CDR1 is MGHRA and CDR2 is YSYEKL. The CDR3 DNA is TGCGCCAGCAGCCAACGTTTTACACAGGGGGAGGGCTACACCTTC. This translates into CASSQRFTQGEGYTF.

The chain carries TRBV5-5 and TRBJ2-1; maybe TRBD2 (5 bases). This CDR3 has 11 residues. V gave up 2 bases and J gave up 8 bases, with 5 bases separating them. Germline assignment: CDR1 SGHKS and CDR2 YYEKEE (reference sequence). The chain's CDR3 is CASSFSDEQFF. DNA of the CDR3: TGTGCCAGCAGCTTTAGCGATGAGCAGTTCTTC.

The chain links TRBV7-2 to TRBJ1-2; D perhaps matches TRBD1 (6 bases). Between the trimmed V and J ends, which lost 5 bases and 4 bases, there was a span of 20 bases. In germline, CDR1 is SGHTA, CDR2 FQGNSA. CDR3 length: 16 amino acids. The CDR3 DNA reads as TGTGCCAGCAGCCCTGGGGGCAGTGGGGCGGGCTATGGCTACACCTTC. Amino acids: CASSPGGSGAGYGYTF.

There are a few counts of this clone. This rearrangement joins TRBV2 to TRBJ2-5; either TRBD1 or TRBD2 may supply D (5 bases each). Germline V CDR1 and CDR2: SNHLY, FYNNEI. The CDR3 is made up of 12 amino acids. Deletions cut 7 bases from V and 3 bases from J, with 9 bases between. CDR3: CASNRGEETQYF. The DNA of the CDR3 is TGTGCCAGCAACCGAGGGGAAGAGACCCAGTACTTC.

V usage is TRBV5-1 and J usage is TRBJ2-1; a weak D match, TRBD1 (6 bases). Between the trimmed V and J ends, which lost 4 bases and 12 bases, there was a span of 14 bases. Per germline, CDR1 SGHRS and CDR2 YFSETQ. CDR3 length equals 12 residues. The CDR3: CASSPPVGAQFF. CDR3 nucleotides: TGCGCCAGCAGCCCACCCGTGGGGGCGCAGTTCTTC.

The rearrangement joins TRBV4-1 to TRBJ2-5; possibly TRBD2 for D (5 bases). This CDR3 region has 14 residues. V was trimmed by 0 bases and J by 7 bases, leaving 12 bases between them. In germline, CDR1 is MGHRA, CDR2 YSYEKL. The CDR3 is CASSQEAPGGTQYF. CDR3 DNA sequence: TGCGCCAGCAGCCAAGAGGCCCCCGGAGGGACCCAGTACTTC.